Here is one TCR beta chain with its context. The sample belongs to a study of shared clonotypes between healthy human individuals. TCRdb's copy holds only in-frame clones and misses some; the assay was immunoSEQ multiplex PCR. The repertoire holds about 2.5 million clones, with 85% to 95% as singletons. The CDR3 covers 15 residues. Germline-derived CDR1 and CDR2 are MNHEY and SMNVEV (reference sequence). V lost 3 bases, J lost 5 bases, and 14 bases lay in between. The clonotype was recovered from a man aged 18 to 29 in good health. Some clones in this sample may be carry-over from other donors' samples. The sequencing sample was made of naive CD4+ T cells from PBMCs. Subset denoted: CD45RA+ positively selected. The V and J genes are TRBV27 and TRBJ1-5, with a tentative D call TRBD1 (5 bases). The CDR3 DNA is TGTGCCAGCAGTTTTGCAGGAGGGGTCTATCAGCCCCAGCATTTT. This encodes CASSFAGGVYQPQHF.